This passage covers 8 T cell receptor beta chains from one sample sequenced in a study of regulatory T cells in long-lasting Graves disease. Time point meaning: persistent/refractory GD, antithyroid drugs over 5 years with positive TRAb. PBMC-extracted RNA yielded the TCR library. With iRepertoire HTBI primers and Arm-PCR of CDR3 regions, TCR beta libraries were built. TCRdb re-called the multiplex PCR reads through MiXCR, storing one row per CDR3 protein. The data show roughly 700,000 distinct CDR3 sequences, with around 30% seen just once and about two fifths held by the top ten. Sequencing used peripheral blood mononuclear cells (PBMCs), obtained when the disease was refractory, from a patient treated with antithyroid drugs. The receptors here all came from a female donor with Graves disease.

The chain carries TRBV20-1 and TRBJ2-5; 8 nucleotides match TRBD1. CDR1 is DFQATT, CDR2 SNEGSKA, per germline (reference sequence). The length of the CDR3 is 12 residues. The CDR3 sequence: CSAGQAQETQYF. The DNA of the CDR3 is TGCAGCGCGGGACAGGCCCAAGAGACCCAGTACTTC.

This chain connects TRBV2 to TRBJ1-5; D gene ambiguous. V gave up 2 bases and J gave up 0 bases, with 8 bases separating them. The V gene's germline CDR1 is SNHLY and CDR2 FYNNEI. This CDR3 comprises 15 residues. CDR3 loop: CASSERVHSNQPQHF. The DNA of the CDR3 is TGTGCCAGCAGTGAAAGGGTGCATAGCAATCAGCCCCAGCATTTT.

This clonotype was counted a few times. The V call is TRBV12-3 or TRBV12-4, the J call TRBJ1-1; D is ambiguous. The CDR3 has 13 residues. Trimming removed 7 bases at V and 0 bases at J, with 9 bases between. In DNA, the CDR3 is TGTGCCAGCAAAACAGACCTGAACACTGAAGCTTTCTTT. Its protein product is CASKTDLNTEAFF.

This clonotype has just a few counts. J is TRBJ2-7 and V is TRBV20-1; D is perhaps TRBD1 (6 bases). Trimming took 0 bases from V and 5 from J, leaving 14 bases between them. CDR3 size: 14 residues. The germline V gene has CDR1 DFQATT and CDR2 SNEGSKA (reference sequence). The CDR3 protein is CSARDGRQVHEQYF. The CDR3 DNA follows: TGCAGTGCTAGAGATGGAAGACAGGTCCACGAGCAGTACTTC.

This chain connects TRBV10-3 to TRBJ2-2; 8 positions agree with TRBD1. The CDR3 has 15 amino acids. The V segment lost 6 bases and the J segment 1 base; nucleotides outside the gene matches: 4. Germline loops: CDR1 ENHRY, CDR2 SYGVKD. This chain's CDR3 is CAISRTGGNTGELFF. CDR3 DNA: TGTGCCATCAGCCGAACAGGGGGGAACACCGGGGAGCTGTTTTTT.

The chain joins TRBV5-1 to TRBJ1-4; tentatively, D is TRBD1 (5 bases). The CDR3 runs 16 residues. Per germline, CDR1 SGHRS and CDR2 YFSETQ. V gave up 1 base and J gave up 4 bases, with 14 bases separating them. CDR3 sequence: CASSLNRPSGNEKLFF. CDR3 nucleotides: TGCGCCAGCAGCTTGAACAGGCCGTCGGGTAATGAAAAACTGTTTTTT. Full variable domain (rest looked up from reference TRBV5-1 and TRBJ1-4): KAGVTQTPRYLIKTRGQQVTLSCSPISGHRSVSWYQQTPGQGLQFLFEYFSETQRNKGNFPGRFSGRQFSNSRSEMNVSTLELGDSALYLCASSLNRPSGNEKLFFGSGTQLSVL.

The table lists this clonotype with many counts. CDR3 sequence (DNA): TGTGCCAGCAGTTGGAACAGGGGAGCCCATGAAAAACTGTTTTTT. This sequence encodes CASSWNRGAHEKLFF. The chain employs TRBV12-3 or TRBV12-4 and TRBJ1-4; 7 bases fit TRBD1. The length of the CDR3 is 15 residues. Trimming removed 4 bases from V and 6 bases from J; junction bases left unmatched: 8.

This clonotype was found many times. The CDR3: CASSEGAGNSYEQYF. CDR3 nucleotides: TGTGCCAGCAGTGAAGGGGCAGGAAATTCCTACGAGCAGTACTTC. V gene TRBV2 combines with J gene TRBJ2-7; D is unclear. The germline gives CDR1 SNHLY, CDR2 FYNNEI. The CDR3 sequence is 15 residues long. V lost 1 base and J 1 base, leaving 11 bases between the germline ends.